Given below is one T cell receptor beta chain in context. The CDR3 contains 17 residues. With 6 bases clipped from V and 6 bases from J, the junction kept 18 bases outside the gene matches. From germline, CDR1 is MNHEY and CDR2 SVGEGT. This entry comes from a study of blood T cell repertoires in COVID-19. Whole-study context: Acute and convalescent COVID-19 samples came from the United States, Italy and Spain. T cells, B-cell-depleted T cells, or PBMCs supplied cDNA or gDNA.

In the authors' workflow: Amplification from reference gene primers served as the basis for estimated nucleated cell counts. Sequencing was performed with immunoSEQ multiplex PCR; in TCRdb, only in-frame clones are kept and a portion is missing. V, J and clone size are taken as reported in that table, and D and trimming were inferred from the DNA itself. The sample contains about 120,000 clones, about nine tenths of which appear only once. This receptor was taken from a human donor with active COVID-19. The donor label of this sample is uncertain. The chain has TRBV6-2 or TRBV6-3 and TRBJ2-7; 9 bases are shared with TRBD1. The sample consisted of peripheral blood. For the CDR3, the DNA is TGTGCCAGCAGCAACACCGGGACAGGGCGGAAGACGGGCGAGCAGTACTTC. Translated: CASSNTGTGRKTGEQYF.